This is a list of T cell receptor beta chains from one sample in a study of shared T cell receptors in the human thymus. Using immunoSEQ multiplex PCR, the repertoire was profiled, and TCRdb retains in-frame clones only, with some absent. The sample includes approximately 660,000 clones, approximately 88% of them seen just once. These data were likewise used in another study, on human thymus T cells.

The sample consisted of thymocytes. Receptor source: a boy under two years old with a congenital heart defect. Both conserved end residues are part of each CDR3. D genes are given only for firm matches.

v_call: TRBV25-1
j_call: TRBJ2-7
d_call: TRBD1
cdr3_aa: CASSESSGTGKGTYEQYF

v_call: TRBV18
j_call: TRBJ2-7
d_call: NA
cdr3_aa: CASSTGTEQYF

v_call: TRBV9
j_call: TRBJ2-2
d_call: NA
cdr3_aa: CASSVGGLTGELFF

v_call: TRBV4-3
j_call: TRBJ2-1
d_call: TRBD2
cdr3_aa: CASSQEVSGGPSYNEQFF

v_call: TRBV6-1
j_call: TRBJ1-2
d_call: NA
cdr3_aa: CASSGTLNYGYTF

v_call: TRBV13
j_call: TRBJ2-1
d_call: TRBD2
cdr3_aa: CASSLVDPSGRTNEQFF

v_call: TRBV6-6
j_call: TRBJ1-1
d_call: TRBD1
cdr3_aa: CASRDRPDAEAFF

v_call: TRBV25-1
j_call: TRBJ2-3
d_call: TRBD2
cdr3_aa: CASSESRGDTSGRDTQYF

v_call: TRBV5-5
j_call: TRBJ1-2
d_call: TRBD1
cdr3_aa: CASSLDRGRGYGYTF

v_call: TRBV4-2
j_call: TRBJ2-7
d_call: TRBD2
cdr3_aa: CASSLRLAGVVSYEQYF

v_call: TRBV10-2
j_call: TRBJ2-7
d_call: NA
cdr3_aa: CASIGPGVSSYEQYF

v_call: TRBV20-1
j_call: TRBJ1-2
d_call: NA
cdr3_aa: CSAPGSYGYTF

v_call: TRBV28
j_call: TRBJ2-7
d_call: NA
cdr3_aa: CASSLDQGTGYEQYF

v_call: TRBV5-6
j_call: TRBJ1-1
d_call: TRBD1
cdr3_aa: CASSLGGGRSFF

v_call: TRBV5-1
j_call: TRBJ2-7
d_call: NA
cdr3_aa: CASSHGGAAFYEQYF

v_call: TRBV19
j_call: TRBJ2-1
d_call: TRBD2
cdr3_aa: CASAPRLAPLNDEQFF

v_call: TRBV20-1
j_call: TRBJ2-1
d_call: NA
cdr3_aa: CSAPRVEQFF

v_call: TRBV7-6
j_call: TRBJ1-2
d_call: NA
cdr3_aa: CASSYSSRRGLRGYTF

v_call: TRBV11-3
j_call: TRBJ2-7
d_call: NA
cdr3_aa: CASSHKGYEQYF

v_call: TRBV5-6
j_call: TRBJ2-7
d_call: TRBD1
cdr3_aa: CASSLGQGAEEQYF

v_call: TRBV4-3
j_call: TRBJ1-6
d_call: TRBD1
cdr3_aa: CASSQVWDRGYSPLHF

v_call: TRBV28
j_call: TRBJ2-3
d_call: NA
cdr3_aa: CASSRGGLTDTQYF

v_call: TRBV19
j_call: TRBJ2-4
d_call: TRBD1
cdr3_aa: CASSIRDRELPAKNIQYF

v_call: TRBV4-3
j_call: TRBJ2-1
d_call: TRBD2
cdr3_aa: CASSQDGVGVAGYDEQFF

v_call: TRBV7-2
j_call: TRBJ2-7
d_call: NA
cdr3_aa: CASSPGHSGPAYEQYF

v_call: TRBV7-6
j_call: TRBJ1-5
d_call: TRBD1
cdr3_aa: CASSLGASTGLSNQPQHF

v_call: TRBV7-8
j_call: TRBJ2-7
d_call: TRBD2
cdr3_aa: CASSLEREWYEQYF

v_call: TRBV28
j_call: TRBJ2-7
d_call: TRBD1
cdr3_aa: CASSARDRESHYEQYF

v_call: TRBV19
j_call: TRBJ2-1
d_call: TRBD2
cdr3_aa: CASSILWAGVYNEQFF

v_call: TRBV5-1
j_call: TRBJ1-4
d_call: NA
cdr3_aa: CASSWGEEKTYTQKEKLFF

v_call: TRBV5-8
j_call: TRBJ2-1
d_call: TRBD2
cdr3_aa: CASSFASGRHNEQFF

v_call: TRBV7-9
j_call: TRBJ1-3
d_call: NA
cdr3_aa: CASSGRQLLPTIYF

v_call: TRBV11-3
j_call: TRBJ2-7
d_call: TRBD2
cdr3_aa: CASSFSGTSDLYEQYF

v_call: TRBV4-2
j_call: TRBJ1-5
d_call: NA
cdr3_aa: CASSHDGGDQPQHF

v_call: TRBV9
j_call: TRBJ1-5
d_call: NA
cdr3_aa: CASSVEAGDNQPQHF

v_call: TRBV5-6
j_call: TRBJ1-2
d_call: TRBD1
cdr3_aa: CASSLAGDRDSGYTF

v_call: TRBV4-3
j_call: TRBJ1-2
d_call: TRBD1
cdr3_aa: CASSQGTGGDGYTF

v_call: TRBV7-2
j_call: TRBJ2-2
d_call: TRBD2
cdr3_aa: CASSPRLAARRGELFF

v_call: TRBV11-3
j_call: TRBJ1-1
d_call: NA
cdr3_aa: CASSPRGQNTEAFF

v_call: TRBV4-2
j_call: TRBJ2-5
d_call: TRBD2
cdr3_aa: CASSEAGLAGELRETQYF

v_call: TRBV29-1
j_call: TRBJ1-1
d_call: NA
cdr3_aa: CSVDREAGNTEAFF

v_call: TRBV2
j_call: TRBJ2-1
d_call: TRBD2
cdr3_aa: CASRVAGVSYNEQFF

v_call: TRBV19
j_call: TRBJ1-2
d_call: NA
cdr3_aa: CASKEGRDLSLPYGYTF

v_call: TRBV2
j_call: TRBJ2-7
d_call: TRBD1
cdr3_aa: CASRTQGEQYF

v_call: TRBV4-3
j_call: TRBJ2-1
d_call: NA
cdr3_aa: CASSQVQWGPGGDNEQFF

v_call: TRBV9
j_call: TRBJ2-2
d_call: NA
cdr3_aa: CASSVDPAGELFF

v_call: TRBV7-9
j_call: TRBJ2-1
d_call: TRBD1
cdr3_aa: CASSRRSDRDGPNEQFF

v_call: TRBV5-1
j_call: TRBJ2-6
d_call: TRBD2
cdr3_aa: CASSYVGGDYGANVLTF